The sequence of this T cell receptor beta chain was determined in a study of T cell responses to AZD1222 COVID-19 vaccine. Study-wide findings and caveats: Sampled repertoires all dated from after the peak T cell response.

Profiling relied on immunoSEQ multiplex PCR, and the TCRdb table lists in-frame clones only, not all of them. The repertoire holds roughly 160,000 clones, with over 75% as singletons. On this clone itself: Its antigen is currently unknown.

This specimen was peripheral blood, taken on day 0 of AZD1222 vaccination. The receptor's source is an adult in good health.

The CDR3 region is CASSLDLNGNTIYF. The CDR3 DNA follows: TGTGCCAGCAGCTTAGATCTAAATGGAAACACCATATATTTT. This rearrangement joins TRBV7-8 to TRBJ1-3; D gene unclear. CDR3 length equals 14 residues. The V gene's germline CDR1 is SGHVS and CDR2 FQNEAQ. The V end was cut by 1 base, the J end by 3 bases, with 7 bases between.